This entry lists 4 T cell receptor beta chains sequenced from one sample in a study of cytomegalovirus exposure and HLA in healthy donors (dated by TCRdb to about 2017). The method was the immunoSEQ multiplex PCR assay. TCRdb stores this immuneACCESS table with in-frame sequences only. Part of the clones is absent; in the studies checked, under half of the shortfall reflects unresolved V genes, and no reason is known for the rest. The sample includes 150,000 to 200,000 clones, with 81% observed a single time. The ten largest account for around 1.3% of the sample. Specimen: PBMCs. These receptors were collected from a woman aged 25 to 39 in good health and CMV-seronegative.

The chain combines TRBV28 with TRBJ2-7; TRBD1 might be the D (6 bases). V lost 5 bases, J lost 0 bases, and 20 bases lay in between. CDR3 size: 17 residues. Looked up from germline, CDR1 is MDHEN and CDR2 is SYDVKM. DNA for the CDR3: TGTGCCAGCAGTACCACCTACAGGGCTAGAAGCTCCTACGAGCAGTACTTC. Its translation: CASSTTYRARSSYEQYF.

The chain joins TRBV2 to TRBJ2-3; 13 bases are shared with TRBD2. CDR1 is SNHLY, CDR2 FYNNEI, per germline. With V trimmed by 6 bases and J by 2 bases, 2 bases remained unmatched. The CDR3 runs to 15 residues. The CDR3 bases are TGTGCCAGCAGCGGGACTAGCGGGAACACAGATACGCAGTATTTT. This codes for CASSGTSGNTDTQYF. The complete variable domain, with remaining parts taken from reference TRBV2 and TRBJ2-3, reads EPEVTQTPSHQVTQMGQEVILRCVPISNHLYFYWYRQILGQKVEFLVSFYNNEISEKSEIFDDQFSVERPDGSNFTLKIRSTKLEDSAMYFCASSGTSGNTDTQYFGPGTRLTVL.

The V and J genes are TRBV7-7 and TRBJ2-3; no clear D gene. The germline V gene has CDR1 SSHAT and CDR2 FNYEAQ (reference sequence). Trimming took off 3 bases at V and 3 bases at J, with 10 bases between the two ends. The CDR3 is 14 amino acids. For the CDR3, the DNA is TGTGCCAGCAGCTTCTCTGGTAGAACAGATACGCAGTATTTT. Translation: CASSFSGRTDTQYF.

CDR3 bases: TGTGCCAGTGATAGCGGGAGCTCCTACAATGAGCAGTTCTTC. Its protein is CASDSGSSYNEQFF. This chain connects TRBV2 to TRBJ2-1, with 9 bases lining up with TRBD2. The length of the CDR3 is 14 residues. Germline V lookup: CDR1 SNHLY, CDR2 FYNNEI. With 9 bases clipped from V and 0 bases from J, the junction kept 3 bases outside the gene matches. The variable domain in full, completed from reference TRBV2 and TRBJ2-1, reads EPEVTQTPSHQVTQMGQEVILRCVPISNHLYFYWYRQILGQKVEFLVSFYNNEISEKSEIFDDQFSVERPDGSNFTLKIRSTKLEDSAMYFCASDSGSSYNEQFFGPGTRLTVL.